The clone carrying this T cell receptor (beta chain) was recorded at least ten times. Antigen specificity is unknown. The germline gives CDR1 LGHDT, CDR2 YNNKEL (reference sequence). The CDR3 consists of 16 residues. V shed 0 bases and J 6 bases; nucleotides not matched to a gene: 9. This sample is part of a study of identical twins. TCRdb processed the 5' RACE reads anew with MiXCR; each CDR3 protein has one entry. The data show 270,000 or so distinct CDR3 sequences, with approximately 8.6% seen just once and around 3% held by the top ten. Study-level findings and limits: Abundant beta clonotypes from cord blood bore fewer insertions; memory repertoires lacked this pattern.

The same sample was also used in a study of yellow fever vaccine responses in identical twins.

This chain connects TRBV3-1 to TRBJ2-3; 7 bases agree with TRBD2. Sample: CD8+ T cells sorted from blood. The clonotype was recovered from a woman younger than 30 in good health. The CDR3 DNA reads TGTGCCAGCAGCCAAGATCTCGGGGGGAAATTGGATACGCAGTATTTT. Protein: CASSQDLGGKLDTQYF.